Given below is one T cell receptor beta chain in context. The antigen remains unidentified. This sample is part of a study of response to subunit inactivated influenza vaccine. Regarding the study as a whole: New T cells are recruited in small numbers by each seasonal influenza vaccination, according to the authors' suggestion.

TCRdb re-analysed the RT-PCR reads in MiXCR, keeping a single row per CDR3 protein. The table includes hundreds of thousands of distinct CDR3 sequences, less than 20% detected once. Trimming cost V 6 bases and J 1 base, with 12 bases left between them. The length of the CDR3 is 14 residues. The V and J genes are TRBV12-3 or TRBV12-4 and TRBJ1-1; a possible D gene is TRBD1 (6 bases). The source of this sequence is a man aged 50 to 60 who received an inactivated influenza vaccine. This specimen consisted of PBMCs from blood, obtained roughly 13 days after vaccination. The DNA of the CDR3 is TGTGCCAGCAGATATAACAGGGAGAACACTGAAGCTTTCTTT. This sequence encodes CASRYNRENTEAFF.